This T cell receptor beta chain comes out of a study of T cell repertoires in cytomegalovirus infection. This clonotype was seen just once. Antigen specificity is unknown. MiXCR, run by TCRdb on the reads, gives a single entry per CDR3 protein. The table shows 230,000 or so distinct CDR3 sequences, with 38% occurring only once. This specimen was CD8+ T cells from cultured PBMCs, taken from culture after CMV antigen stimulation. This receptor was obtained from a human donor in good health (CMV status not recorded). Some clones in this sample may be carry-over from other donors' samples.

CDR3 in amino acids: CASSLRKVVDYGYTF. In DNA, the CDR3 is TGTGCCAGCAGCTTGCGGAAAGTTGTGGACTATGGCTACACCTTC. The chain has TRBV5-4 and TRBJ1-2; D not resolved. With 1 base removed from V and 3 bases from J, the gap between germline ends came to 13 bases. This CDR3 is built from 15 residues. Germline V gene sequence: CDR1 SGHNT, CDR2 YYREEE (reference sequence).